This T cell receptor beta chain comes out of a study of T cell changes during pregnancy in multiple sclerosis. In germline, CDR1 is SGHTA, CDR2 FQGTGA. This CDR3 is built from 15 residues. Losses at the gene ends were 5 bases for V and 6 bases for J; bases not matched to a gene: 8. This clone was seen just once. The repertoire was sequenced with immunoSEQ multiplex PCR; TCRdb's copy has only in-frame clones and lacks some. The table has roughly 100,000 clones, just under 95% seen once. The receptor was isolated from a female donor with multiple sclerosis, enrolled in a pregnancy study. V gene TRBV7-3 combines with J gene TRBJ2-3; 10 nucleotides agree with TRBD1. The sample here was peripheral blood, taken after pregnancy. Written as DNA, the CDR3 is TGTGCCAGCAGCCACGGACAGGGGGATAGGGATACGCAGTATTTT. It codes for CASSHGQGDRDTQYF.